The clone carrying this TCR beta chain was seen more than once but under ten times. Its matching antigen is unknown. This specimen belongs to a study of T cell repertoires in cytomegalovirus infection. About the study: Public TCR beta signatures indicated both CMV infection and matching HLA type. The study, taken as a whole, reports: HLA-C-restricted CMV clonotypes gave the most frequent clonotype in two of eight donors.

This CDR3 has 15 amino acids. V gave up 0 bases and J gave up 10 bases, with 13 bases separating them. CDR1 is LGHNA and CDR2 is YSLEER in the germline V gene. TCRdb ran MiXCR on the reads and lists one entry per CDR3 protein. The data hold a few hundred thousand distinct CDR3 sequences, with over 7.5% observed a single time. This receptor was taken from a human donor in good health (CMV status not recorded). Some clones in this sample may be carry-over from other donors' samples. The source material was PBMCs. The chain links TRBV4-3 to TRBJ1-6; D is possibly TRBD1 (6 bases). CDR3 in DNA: TGCGCCAGCAGCCAAGATCCCCCGGGACAATCACCCCTCCACTTT. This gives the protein CASSQDPPGQSPLHF.